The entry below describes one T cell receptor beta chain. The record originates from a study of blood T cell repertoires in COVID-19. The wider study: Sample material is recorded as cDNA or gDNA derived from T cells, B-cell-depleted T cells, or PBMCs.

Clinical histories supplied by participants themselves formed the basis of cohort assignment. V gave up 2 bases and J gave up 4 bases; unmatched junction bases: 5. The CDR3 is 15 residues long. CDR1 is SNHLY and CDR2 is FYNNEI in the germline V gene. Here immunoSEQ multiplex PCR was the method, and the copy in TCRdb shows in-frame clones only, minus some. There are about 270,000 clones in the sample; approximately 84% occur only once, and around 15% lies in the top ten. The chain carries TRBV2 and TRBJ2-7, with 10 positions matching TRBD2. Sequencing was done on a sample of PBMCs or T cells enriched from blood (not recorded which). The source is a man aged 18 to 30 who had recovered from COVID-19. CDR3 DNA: TGTGCCAGCAGTGAATTGGTAGCGGGGGGATACGAGCAGTACTTC. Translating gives CASSELVAGGYEQYF.